The 13 T cell receptor beta chains listed next were all sequenced from one sample in a study of early T cells in non-severe SARS-CoV-2 infection. TCRdb used MiXCR to reprocess the 5' RACE reads, holding one entry per CDR3 protein. The table lists tens of thousands of distinct CDR3 sequences, under 6% of them singletons, with roughly 2.5% in the top ten. Material: whole blood. All receptors derive from an adult who was a healthcare worker with PCR-confirmed SARS-CoV-2 infection or an uninfected control (not recorded which).

The CDR3 region is CASSLYPPGAAPYEQYF. The CDR3 coding sequence is TGTGCCAGCAGCTTATACCCCCCCGGGGCAGCCCCCTACGAGCAGTACTTC. This sequence joins TRBV7-6 and TRBJ2-7, with D perhaps given as TRBD1 or TRBD2 (5 bases each). In germline, CDR1 is SGHVS, CDR2 FNYEAQ. Trimming cost V 2 bases and J 2 bases, with 19 bases left between them. CDR3 size: 17 residues.

Of note for this clonotype: The junction departs from the called germline gene at one end, perhaps through a read error. V is TRBV27 and J is TRBJ2-1; the D gene is possibly TRBD2 (9 bases). CDR1 is MNHEY, CDR2 SMNVEV, per germline (reference sequence). The CDR3 consists of 13 residues. The CDR3: CASQGASGTRGHF. In DNA, the CDR3 is TGTGCCAGCCAGGGGGCTAGCGGGACGAGGGGACACTTC.

This clonotype has ten or more counts. The genes are TRBV4-2 and TRBJ1-5; no reliable D call. The V and J ends lost 5 bases and 0 bases respectively, with 8 bases between them. The CDR3 spans 14 residues. Germline V gene sequence: CDR1 LGHNA, CDR2 YNFKEQ. CDR3 bases: TGTGCCAGCAGCACCTTCGGTAGCAATCAGCCCCAGCATTTT. Its translation: CASSTFGSNQPQHF.

The chain is built from TRBV5-1 and TRBJ2-5, with 9 nucleotides matching TRBD1. The germline gives CDR1 SGHRS, CDR2 YFSETQ. The V segment lost 0 bases and the J segment 1 base; nucleotides outside the gene matches: 4. The CDR3 sequence is 16 residues long. This CDR3 is CASSLDVTGGQETQYF. The CDR3 coding sequence is TGCGCCAGCAGCTTGGATGTGACAGGGGGCCAAGAGACCCAGTACTTC.

There are many counts of this clonotype. The genes are TRBV7-9 and TRBJ1-1; D is possibly TRBD1 (5 bases). Germline V gene data show CDR1 as SEHNR and CDR2 as FQNEAQ (reference sequence). CDR3 length: 14 residues. V lost 5 bases and J lost 6, with 16 bases in between. The CDR3 here is CASSTGEGIPEAFF. In nucleotides, the CDR3 is TGTGCCAGCAGCACAGGAGAAGGGATCCCTGAAGCTTTCTTT.

This sequence joins TRBV5-1 and TRBJ1-1; TRBD1 matches 8 bases. The junction had 6 bases not matched to a gene; V was cut back by 1 base and J by 4 bases. The length of the CDR3 is 15 residues. Germline lookup yields CDR1 SGHRS and CDR2 YFSETQ. This CDR3 reads CASSLTGQGGTEAFF. The CDR3 DNA reads as TGCGCCAGCAGCTTGACCGGACAGGGCGGCACTGAAGCTTTCTTT. The complete variable domain, with remaining parts taken from reference TRBV5-1 and TRBJ1-1, reads KAGVTQTPRYLIKTRGQQVTLSCSPISGHRSVSWYQQTPGQGLQFLFEYFSETQRNKGNFPGRFSGRQFSNSRSEMNVSTLELGDSALYLCASSLTGQGGTEAFFGQGTRLTVV.

This clonotype was seen many times. A junction end diverges from the germline sequence, so it may reflect a read error. The chain links TRBV7-7 to TRBJ1-1, with a weak D call TRBD1 (5 bases). This CDR3 has 13 residues. The germline CDR1 and CDR2 sequences are SSHAT and FNYEAQ (reference sequence). The CDR3 here is CASSPGPNTEAFF. Written as DNA, the CDR3 is TGTGCTAGCAGCCCGGGACCCAACACTGAAGCTTTCTTT.

This clonotype was recorded many times. The J gene is TRBJ1-4, the V gene TRBV5-1; 11 bases align to TRBD1. From germline, CDR1 is SGHRS and CDR2 YFSETQ. This CDR3 has 15 amino acids. Trimming removed 3 bases from V and 8 bases from J; junction bases left unmatched: 6. CDR3 DNA: TGCGCCAGCAGCTGGACAGGGGGCGCGAGAGAAAAACTGTTTTTT. Encoded protein: CASSWTGGAREKLFF.

This clonotype was seen many times. This chain links TRBV12-5 with TRBJ1-1; maybe TRBD1 (6 bases). V dropped 3 bases and J dropped 10 bases, with 18 bases sitting between them. Germline CDR1 is LGHNT and CDR2 is FRNRAP. The CDR3 contains 14 residues. The CDR3 protein is CASGFATGWGGAFF. Here the CDR3 DNA reads TGTGCTAGTGGTTTTGCTACAGGGTGGGGTGGAGCTTTCTTT.

This clonotype was detected many times. The chain combines TRBV19 with TRBJ1-3; D perhaps matches TRBD1 (5 bases). From germline, CDR1 is LNHDA and CDR2 SQIVND (reference sequence). V lost 8 bases and J 2 bases, leaving 22 bases between the germline ends. The CDR3 extends over 17 amino acids. The CDR3 region has the DNA TGTGCCAGTTACACTTGGGGTGTCCGGGGACCTGGAAACACCATATATTTT. Translation gives CASYTWGVRGPGNTIYF.

This clonotype was observed many times. The chain combines TRBV10-3 with TRBJ1-1; D is perhaps TRBD1 (5 bases). Germline lookup yields CDR1 ENHRY and CDR2 SYGVKD. Trimming stripped 4 bases from V and 4 bases from J, with 10 bases between. The CDR3 has 13 residues. This CDR3 reads CAISGRGGTEAFF. The CDR3 nucleotides read TGTGCCATCAGTGGTCGGGGGGGCACTGAAGCTTTCTTT.

This clonotype was seen at least ten times. The chain couples TRBV11-2 to TRBJ1-5; a possible D gene is TRBD1 (5 bases). The germline CDR1 and CDR2 sequences are SGHAT and FQNNGV. CDR3 length equals 12 residues. Trimming removed 1 base at V and 7 bases at J, with 5 bases between. The CDR3 nucleotides are TGTGCCAGCAGCTTAGGGGGCCAGCCCCAGCATTTT. Its translation is CASSLGGQPQHF.

The chain links TRBV29-1 to TRBJ2-1, with D unclear. Trimming shortened V by 3 bases and J by 0 bases, and 9 bases separated the two germline ends. The CDR3 spans 14 residues. The V gene's germline CDR1 is SQVTM and CDR2 ANQGSEA. In DNA form, the CDR3 reads TGCAGCGTTGATTCCGGAAGCTCCTACAATGAGCAGTTCTTC. Amino acid sequence: CSVDSGSSYNEQFF.